The table lists the clone carrying this T cell receptor beta chain with many counts. Its antigen is unidentified. Trimming stripped 2 bases from V and 3 bases from J, with 11 bases between. CDR3 length: 14 residues. Every diagnosis used clinical symptoms, serum thyroxine and TRAb, thyroid ultrasound and orbital computed tomography. Authors of the study amplified TCR beta CDR3 regions from RNA transcripts. First-round RT-PCR targeting the TCR CDR3 was performed with the HTBI primer set. TCRdb processed the multiplex PCR reads anew with MiXCR; each CDR3 protein has one entry. The data show hundreds of thousands of distinct CDR3 sequences, with approximately 14% seen just once and approximately 8% held by the top ten. The data stem from a study of T cells in Graves' hyperthyroidism and ophthalmopathy. Study findings and constraints: A model built on 13 V-J features separated ophthalmopathy from stable hyperthyroidism.

The chain recombines TRBV12-3 or TRBV12-4 with TRBJ2-7; tentatively, D is TRBD1 (5 bases). The receptor comes from a woman under 30 with Graves' hyperthyroidism. Sequencing was done on a sample of blood. DNA for the CDR3: TGTGCCAGCAGTTTATCGTCAGGGTACTACGAGCAGTACTTC. Translating gives CASSLSSGYYEQYF.